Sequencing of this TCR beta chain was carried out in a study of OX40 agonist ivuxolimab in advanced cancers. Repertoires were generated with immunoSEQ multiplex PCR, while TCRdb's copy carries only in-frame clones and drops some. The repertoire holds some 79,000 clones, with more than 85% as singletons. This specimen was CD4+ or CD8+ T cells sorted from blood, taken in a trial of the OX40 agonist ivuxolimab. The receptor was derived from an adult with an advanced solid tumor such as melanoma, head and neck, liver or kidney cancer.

CDR3: CASSFNPSGTRSEQYF. The CDR3 coding sequence is TGTGCCAGCAGTTTCAACCCATCAGGGACCAGGAGCGAGCAGTACTTC. The chain has TRBV6-5 and TRBJ2-5; D tentatively fits TRBD1 or TRBD2 (5 bases each). Matching the DNA end better, TRBJ2-7 makes the J call doubtful. This CDR3 comprises 16 residues. CDR1 is MNHEY and CDR2 is SVGAGI in the germline V gene.